These T cell receptor beta chains were read from a single sample in a study of monozygotic twins with inflammatory bowel disease. Reprocessing the 5' RACE reads, TCRdb reports a single entry for every CDR3 protein and omits DNA. The table lists some 190,000 distinct CDR3 sequences, with roughly 7.7% in the top ten. Sequencing input: blood. The receptors were sampled from a human donor with ulcerative colitis or Crohn's disease, or a healthy co-twin of an affected twin (not recorded which). The CDR3 runs from the conserved cysteine through the conserved F or W. Each record gives: clone size, V gene, J gene, CDR3 protein. Clone sizes are given selectively: once, few, many, or a class where the clone is expanded.

>.|TRBV20-1|TRBJ2-1
CSAYRQLVNEQFF
>large|TRBV7-2|TRBJ2-7
CASSFPGGYEQYF
>.|TRBV6-5|TRBJ2-1
CASSSRLSGVDNEQFF
>.|TRBV12-3/TRBV12-4|TRBJ1-1
CASSDPGTARTEAFF
>.|TRBV11-2|TRBJ2-5
CASSYGPGPMGETQYF
>.|TRBV11-3|TRBJ2-3
CASSLGDRRQYF
>.|TRBV7-2|TRBJ1-4
CASSRPNEKLFF
>.|TRBV28|TRBJ2-3
CASRTLAGGPYF
>.|TRBV20-1|TRBJ2-5
CSARGPQGTPQYF
>.|TRBV19|TRBJ2-3
CASIPRGRTDTQYF
>.|TRBV6-6|TRBJ1-5
CASSANSNQPQHF
>.|TRBV3-1|TRBJ2-1
CASSPLHAGQVYNEQFF
>.|TRBV5-6|TRBJ2-7
CASSPGLADSYEQYF
>.|TRBV28|TRBJ2-7
CASSFLSAYEQYF
>.|TRBV6-5|TRBJ1-1
CASVGDSAIAFF
>.|TRBV24-1|TRBJ2-3
CAVATGGGTDTQYF
>.|TRBV4-2|TRBJ1-1
CASRPSQGLNTEAFF
>.|TRBV5-1|TRBJ1-1
CASSLSHVRTEAFF
>.|TRBV29-1|TRBJ1-4
CSASSGATNEKLFF
>.|TRBV7-2|TRBJ1-3
CASSLGPGFSGNTIYF
>.|TRBV27|TRBJ2-7
CASSREGGGFYEQYF
>.|TRBV3-1|TRBJ2-7
CASSQDRSGRVEQYF
>.|TRBV27|TRBJ2-1
CASSSPLTNSYNEQFF
>.|TRBV5-1|TRBJ2-5
CASSHKGETQYF
>.|TRBV5-1|TRBJ1-1
CASSADRVNTEAFF